Below are 12 T cell receptor beta chains sequenced from a single sample in a study of cytomegalovirus exposure and HLA in healthy donors. Primers included in the PCR were 60 Vbeta and 13 Jbeta primers. TCRdb's copy holds only in-frame clones and misses some; the assay was immunoSEQ multiplex PCR. The repertoire includes about 160,000 clones, about 80% of them detected once, and about 1.3% sits in the top ten. The source material was PBMCs. Every receptor here comes from a man between 25 and 39 years old in good health and CMV-seronegative.

The chain employs TRBV5-1 and TRBJ1-2; possibly TRBD1 for D (6 bases). This CDR3 has 14 residues. The germline V gene has CDR1 SGHRS and CDR2 YFSETQ. Between the trimmed V and J ends, which lost 0 bases and 8 bases, there was a span of 14 bases. CDR3 bases: TGCGCCAGCAGCTTGGGACAGGATACGCGGGGCTACACCTTC. Amino acid sequence: CASSLGQDTRGYTF. Variable domain in full (rest from reference TRBV5-1 and TRBJ1-2): KAGVTQTPRYLIKTRGQQVTLSCSPISGHRSVSWYQQTPGQGLQFLFEYFSETQRNKGNFPGRFSGRQFSNSRSEMNVSTLELGDSALYLCASSLGQDTRGYTFGSGTRLTVV.

J is TRBJ2-5 and V is TRBV19; TRBD1 agrees at 7 bases. Per the germline V gene, CDR1 is LNHDA and CDR2 is SQIVND (reference sequence). The trim removed 3 bases at V and 5 bases at J, leaving 6 bases unmatched. The CDR3 runs to 14 residues. In nucleotides, the CDR3 is TGTGCCAGTAGTATGAGTCAGGGGGTGGAGACCCAGTACTTC. Protein sequence: CASSMSQGVETQYF.

The gene calls are TRBV7-8 and TRBJ2-7, with 10 bases that match TRBD1. The trim removed 3 bases at V and 3 bases at J, leaving 5 bases unmatched. This CDR3 has 15 amino acids. Germline loops: CDR1 SGHVS, CDR2 FQNEAQ. The DNA of the CDR3 is TGTGCCAGCAGCTTCCGGGACAGGGGAGTCTACGAGCAGTACTTC. It translates to CASSFRDRGVYEQYF. Based on the CDR3 plus reference TRBV7-8 and TRBJ2-7, the full variable domain is GAGVSQSPRYKVAKRGQDVALRCDPISGHVSLFWYQQALGQGPEFLTYFQNEAQLDKSGLPSDRFFAERPEGSVSTLKIQRTQQEDSAVYLCASSFRDRGVYEQYFGPGTRLTVT.

The rearrangement joins TRBV5-6 to TRBJ2-1; TRBD2 matches 12 bases. This CDR3 is 15 amino acids long. J gave up 7 bases and V 1 base, and 3 bases lay outside the gene matches. CDR1 is SGHDT, CDR2 YYEEEE, per germline. The CDR3 bases are TGTGCCAGCAGCTTGCTAGCGGGGGGGTTAAATGAGCAGTTCTTC. Translating gives CASSLLAGGLNEQFF. Together with reference TRBV5-6 and TRBJ2-1, the CDR3 gives the full variable domain: DAGVTQSPTHLIKTRGQQVTLRCSPKSGHDTVSWYQQALGQGPQFIFQYYEEEERQRGNFPDRFSGHQFPNYSSELNVNALLLGDSALYLCASSLLAGGLNEQFFGPGTRLTVL.

The chain carries TRBV30 and TRBJ1-5; the D is unclear. The germline CDR1 and CDR2 sequences are GTSNPN and SVGIG (reference sequence). The CDR3 is 15 amino acids. Trimming took off 2 bases at V and 7 bases at J, with 18 bases between the two ends. The CDR3 DNA reads as TGTGCCTGGAGTATCGGAAGAGGTTACCCACAGCCCCAGCATTTT. Translated, it gives CAWSIGRGYPQPQHF.

The chain links TRBV18 to TRBJ1-4; 9 bases match TRBD1. Per the germline V gene, CDR1 is KGHSH and CDR2 is LQKENI. CDR3 length: 15 residues. The V and J ends lost 3 bases and 6 bases, in that order; junction bases with no gene match: 5. The CDR3 nucleotides read TGTGCCAGCTCACCGCCGGGACAGGGAGATGAAAAACTGTTTTTT. It codes for CASSPPGQGDEKLFF.

The sample holds one count of this clone. The rearrangement joins TRBV5-4 to TRBJ2-1; 10 bases map to TRBD2. Germline CDR1 and CDR2: SGHNT and YYREEE (reference sequence). With 5 bases clipped from V and 6 bases from J, the junction kept 8 bases outside the gene matches. The CDR3 runs to 15 residues. CDR3 DNA: TGTGCCAGCAGACGGCTAGCGGGAGTAAGCAATGAGCAGTTCTTC. It specifies CASRRLAGVSNEQFF.

The chain carries TRBV10-3 and TRBJ2-1, with 9 positions matching TRBD1. The CDR3 spans 14 residues. The germline CDR1 and CDR2 sequences are ENHRY and SYGVKD. After removal of 8 bases from V and 8 bases from J, the junction contained 10 bases not matched to a gene. CDR3 DNA: TGTGCCATCTGGGGGGGACAGGGTTCTCATGAGCAGTTCTTC. It is translated as CAIWGGQGSHEQFF.

The chain combines TRBV28 with TRBJ1-1; no reliable D call. The CDR3 totals 14 residues. The germline V and J ends were trimmed by 5 bases and 5 bases, with 15 bases remaining between them. In germline, CDR1 is MDHEN, CDR2 SYDVKM. CDR3 DNA: TGTGCCAGCAGTAATCCGCAGCGAGCGACTGAAGCTTTCTTT. Residues: CASSNPQRATEAFF.

This sequence joins TRBV30 and TRBJ2-7; 9 bases are a match to TRBD1. V dropped 3 bases and J dropped 4; count of bases not matched to a gene: 4. This CDR3 contains 13 residues. CDR1 GTSNPN and CDR2 SVGIG come from the germline V gene (reference sequence). CDR3 nucleotides: TGTGCCTGGAGAAGGGGACAGGGTTACGAGCAGTACTTC. Its translation: CAWRRGQGYEQYF.

The chain is built from TRBV5-5 and TRBJ2-7; 7 nucleotides match TRBD1. Trimming removed 2 bases from V and 0 bases from J; junction bases left unmatched: 8. CDR1 SGHKS and CDR2 YYEKEE come from the germline V gene (reference sequence). The CDR3 loop spans 16 amino acids. The CDR3 DNA reads TGTGCCAGCAGCTTTAGACAGGGTGAACCCTCCTACGAGCAGTACTTC. As protein: CASSFRQGEPSYEQYF.

The chain employs TRBV7-8 and TRBJ2-1; possible D gene TRBD1, 6 bases. Germline V lookup: CDR1 SGHVS, CDR2 FQNEAQ. With 2 bases removed from V and 1 base from J, the gap between germline ends came to 9 bases. The CDR3 is 15 amino acids. The CDR3 sequence is CASSLTGTSYNEQFF. Here the CDR3 DNA reads TGTGCCAGCAGCTTAACCGGGACATCCTACAATGAGCAGTTCTTC.